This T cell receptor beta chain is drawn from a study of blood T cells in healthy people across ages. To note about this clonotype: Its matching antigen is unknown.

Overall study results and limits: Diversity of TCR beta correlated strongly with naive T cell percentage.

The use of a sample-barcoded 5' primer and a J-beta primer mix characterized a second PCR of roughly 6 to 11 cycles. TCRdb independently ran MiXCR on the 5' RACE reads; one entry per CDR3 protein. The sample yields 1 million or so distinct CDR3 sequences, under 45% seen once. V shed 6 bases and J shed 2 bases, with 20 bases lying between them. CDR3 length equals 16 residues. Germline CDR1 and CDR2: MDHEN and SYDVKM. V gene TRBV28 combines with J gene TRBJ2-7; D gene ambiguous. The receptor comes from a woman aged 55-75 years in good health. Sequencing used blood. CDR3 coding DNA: TGTGCCAGCAGCCTCCGGCTGGCCGAAATCACCTACGAGCAGTACTTC. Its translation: CASSLRLAEITYEQYF. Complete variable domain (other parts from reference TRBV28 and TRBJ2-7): DVKVTQSSRYLVKRTGEKVFLECVQDMDHENMFWYRQDPGLGLRLIYFSYDVKMKEKGDIPEGYSVSREKKERFSLILESASTNQTSMYLCASSLRLAEITYEQYFGPGTRLTVT.